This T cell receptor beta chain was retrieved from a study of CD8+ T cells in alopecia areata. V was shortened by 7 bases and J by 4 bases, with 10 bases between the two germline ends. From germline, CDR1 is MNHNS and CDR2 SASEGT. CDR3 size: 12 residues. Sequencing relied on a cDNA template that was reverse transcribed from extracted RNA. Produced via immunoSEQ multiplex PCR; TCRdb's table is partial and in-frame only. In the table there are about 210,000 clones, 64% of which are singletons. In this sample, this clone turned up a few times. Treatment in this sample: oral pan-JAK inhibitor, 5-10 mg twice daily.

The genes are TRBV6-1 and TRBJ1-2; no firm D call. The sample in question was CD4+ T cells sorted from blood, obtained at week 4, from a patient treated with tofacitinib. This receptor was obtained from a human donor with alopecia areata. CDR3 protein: CASTGQSYGYTF. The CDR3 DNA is TGTGCCAGCACAGGCCAGAGCTATGGCTACACCTTC.